Listed here are 26 T cell receptor beta chains from one sample, sequenced in a study of T cells after yellow fever vaccination. Each CDR3 protein gets one entry after TCRdb re-called the 5' RACE reads with MiXCR. The repertoire holds about 110,000 distinct CDR3 sequences, with 6.5% to 9% as singletons. The input for sequencing was CD8+ T cells sorted from PBMCs, taken 45 days after the yellow fever booster vaccination. Source of these receptors: a man aged 30-40 years who received the YFV17D yellow fever vaccine.

This clonotype was detected many times. The chain employs TRBV4-3 and TRBJ1-3; D is unresolved. V lost 0 bases and J 0 bases, leaving 15 bases between the germline ends. The CDR3 has 18 amino acids. Per germline, CDR1 LGHNA and CDR2 YSLEER. CDR3 DNA sequence: TGCGCCAGCAGCCAAGATTGGGCAGGACCCCGCTCTGGAAACACCATATATTTT. Protein: CASSQDWAGPRSGNTIYF.

This clonotype was detected only a few times. The V gene is TRBV10-3, the J gene TRBJ2-1; the D gene is possibly TRBD2 (6 bases). V shed 3 bases and J shed 8 bases, with 14 bases lying between them. CDR1 is ENHRY, CDR2 SYGVKD, per germline. The CDR3 loop spans 14 amino acids. CDR3 in DNA: TGTGCCATCAGTGATGGAAAAACGGGAGATGAGCAGTTCTTC. Its translation: CAISDGKTGDEQFF.

Many counts were recorded for this clonotype. The V gene is TRBV15, the J gene TRBJ1-4, with TRBD1 as a possible D gene (5 bases). The CDR3 contains 15 residues. V was shortened by 2 bases and J by 8 bases, with 15 bases between the two germline ends. The germline V gene encodes CDR1 LNHNV and CDR2 YYDKDF (reference sequence). CDR3 coding DNA: TGTGCCACCAGCAGACCTCAGGGCTCGGGGGAAAAACTGTTTTTT. This gives the protein CATSRPQGSGEKLFF.

J is TRBJ2-7 and V is TRBV6-2 or TRBV6-3; no definite D call. Germline V lookup: CDR1 MNHEY, CDR2 SVGEGT. With 0 bases removed from V and 5 bases from J, the gap between germline ends came to 5 bases. The CDR3 loop spans 12 amino acids. The CDR3 bases are TGTGCCAGCAGTTACTCCTCGGACGAGCAGTACTTC. Encoded protein: CASSYSSDEQYF.

At least ten counts were recorded for this clonotype. This chain uses TRBV6-5 with TRBJ1-1; the match to TRBD1 covers 7 bases. Germline CDR1 MNHEY, CDR2 SVGAGI. Germline trimming cut 6 bases from V and 12 bases from J; bases unmatched to any gene: 7. This CDR3 has 11 residues. The CDR3 DNA reads TGTGCCAGCAGCTATGGGACAGAAACTTTCTTT. Amino acid sequence: CASSYGTETFF.

This clonotype was found a few times. The V call is TRBV7-6, the J call TRBJ2-5, with D maybe TRBD1 (5 bases). This CDR3 region has 17 residues. The V end lost 1 base, the J end lost 3 bases, and 18 bases lay between the germline ends. Germline-derived CDR1 and CDR2 are SGHVS and FNYEAQ. CDR3 nucleotides: TGTGCCAGCAGCTTAGAAGAAGTATACGCAGGGAAAGAGACCCAGTACTTC. It yields the protein CASSLEEVYAGKETQYF.

There are many counts of this clonotype. The chain carries TRBV5-5 and TRBJ2-7; the D gene is possibly TRBD2 (6 bases). The CDR3 runs to 13 residues. Germline assignment: CDR1 SGHKS and CDR2 YYEKEE (reference sequence). V shed 0 bases and J shed 3 bases, with 7 bases lying between them. The CDR3 spells CASSLVGSYEQYF. CDR3 in DNA: TGTGCCAGCAGCTTGGTCGGGAGCTACGAGCAGTACTTC. Together with reference TRBV5-5 and TRBJ2-7, the CDR3 gives the full variable domain: DAGVTQSPTHLIKTRGQQVTLRCSPISGHKSVSWYQQVLGQGPQFIFQYYEKEERGRGNFPDRFSARQFPNYSSELNVNALLLGDSALYLCASSLVGSYEQYFGPGTRLTVT.

This clonotype was seen at least ten times. V gene TRBV27 combines with J gene TRBJ2-7; D call uncertain. Germline assignment: CDR1 MNHEY and CDR2 SMNVEV (reference sequence). This CDR3 spans 12 amino acids. Trimming removed 8 bases from V and 4 bases from J, with 12 bases in between. The CDR3 protein is CASAQNPYEQYF. Written as DNA, the CDR3 is TGTGCCAGCGCCCAAAACCCTTACGAGCAGTACTTC.

This clonotype was seen repeatedly, ten times or more. The genes are TRBV30 and TRBJ1-1; D may be TRBD1 (5 bases). CDR3 length: 12 amino acids. Looked up from germline, CDR1 is GTSNPN and CDR2 is SVGIG (reference sequence). Trimming removed 0 bases from V and 5 bases from J, with 7 bases in between. DNA of the CDR3: TGTGCCTGGAGTGTATGGGGGACTGAAGCTTTCTTT. As protein: CAWSVWGTEAFF.

The V gene is TRBV12-3 or TRBV12-4, the J gene TRBJ2-1; D unclear. The CDR3 runs 13 residues. Trimming took 1 base from V and 5 from J, leaving 6 bases between them. The CDR3 DNA follows: TGTGCCAGCAGTTTAGGACCCCACAATGAGCAGTTCTTC. This gives the protein CASSLGPHNEQFF.

This clonotype was observed at least ten times. The chain carries TRBV18 and TRBJ2-1; TRBD2 aligns across 7 bases. The CDR3 sequence is 16 residues long. Germline V gene sequence: CDR1 KGHSH, CDR2 LQKENI. J was trimmed by 6 bases and V by 2 bases; bases with no gene match: 10. This CDR3 reads CASSPYRLAQTNEQFF. Here the CDR3 DNA reads TGTGCCAGCTCACCATATCGACTAGCTCAAACCAATGAGCAGTTCTTC.

The rearrangement uses TRBV28 and TRBJ2-1; maybe TRBD2 (6 bases). Per the germline V gene, CDR1 is MDHEN and CDR2 is SYDVKM. Deletions cut 2 bases from V and 1 base from J, with 9 bases between. The CDR3 covers 15 residues. CDR3: CASSLMGGSYNEQFF. The CDR3 DNA follows: TGTGCCAGCAGTTTAATGGGGGGATCCTACAATGAGCAGTTCTTC.

This clonotype has ten or more counts. The V gene is TRBV7-9, the J gene TRBJ2-1, with D perhaps TRBD1 or TRBD2 (7 bases each). Germline V gene sequence: CDR1 SEHNR, CDR2 FQNEAQ (reference sequence). Trimming left V 7 bases short and J 14 bases short, with 27 bases between. CDR3 length equals 15 residues. CDR3 in amino acids: CASTSGGRLLAVEFF. DNA for the CDR3: TGTGCCAGCACCTCAGGGGGGAGATTGCTAGCGGTGGAGTTCTTC.

The J gene is TRBJ1-6, the V gene TRBV15; no firm D call. V was shortened by 5 bases and J by 6 bases, with 11 bases between the two germline ends. Per the germline V gene, CDR1 is LNHNV and CDR2 is YYDKDF (reference sequence). CDR3 length: 14 amino acids. The CDR3 reads CATSGGRGNSPLHF. The CDR3 bases are TGTGCCACCAGCGGCGGGCGAGGTAATTCACCCCTCCACTTT. Based on the CDR3 plus reference TRBV15 and TRBJ1-6, the full variable domain is DAMVIQNPRYQVTQFGKPVTLSCSQTLNHNVMYWYQQKSSQAPKLLFHYYDKDFNNEADTPDNFQSRRPNTSFCFLDIRSPGLGDTAMYLCATSGGRGNSPLHFGNGTRLTVT.

The gene calls are TRBV6-4 and TRBJ1-2; D is perhaps TRBD1 (5 bases). CDR1 MRHNA and CDR2 SNTAGT come from the germline V gene. The CDR3 loop spans 15 amino acids. Trimming removed 0 bases at V and 4 bases at J, with 12 bases between. The CDR3 is CASSDSVRGSYGYTF. The CDR3 region has the DNA TGTGCCAGCAGTGACTCAGTCCGGGGGAGCTATGGCTACACCTTC.

This clonotype was recorded many times. The gene calls are TRBV7-9 and TRBJ2-7; D gene unclear. The CDR3 is 11 amino acids. CDR1 SEHNR and CDR2 FQNEAQ come from the germline V gene (reference sequence). Trimming removed 4 bases from V and 7 bases from J, with 8 bases in between. The CDR3 coding sequence is TGTGCCAGCAGCTCTAGTTTTGAGCAGTACTTC. It yields the protein CASSSSFEQYF.

Comment on this clonotype: A read error may account for a junction end that differs from germline. The V gene is TRBV20-1, the J gene TRBJ2-1; 7 positions agree with TRBD2. This CDR3 is built from 17 residues. The germline V gene has CDR1 DFQATT and CDR2 SNEGSKA (reference sequence). CDR3 nucleotide sequence: TGCACTGCTAGCCCATTGGCGGGAGAGAGTAATGGAAATGAGCAGTTCTTC. It yields the protein CTASPLAGESNGNEQFF.

This clonotype was found many times. The chain carries TRBV18 and TRBJ2-7, with 8 bases fitting TRBD1. This CDR3 has 14 amino acids. With V trimmed by 2 bases and J by 3 bases, 3 bases remained unmatched. Germline-derived CDR1 and CDR2 are KGHSH and LQKENI. The CDR3 sequence: CASSPDRGDYEQYF. CDR3 nucleotide sequence: TGTGCCAGCTCACCAGACAGGGGAGACTACGAGCAGTACTTC.

This clonotype has just a few counts. The junction and the germline gene differ at one end; a read error may be behind it. CDR3 residues: CASSSHRDSNNEQFF. In DNA form, the CDR3 reads TGTGCCAGCAGTTCCCACCGGGACTCCAACAATGAGCAGTTCTTC. V and J are TRBV27 and TRBJ2-1, with D possibly being TRBD2 (6 bases). The CDR3 is 15 amino acids. In germline, CDR1 is MNHEY, CDR2 SMNVEV (reference sequence).

V is TRBV18 and J is TRBJ2-1; 8 bases align to TRBD2. From germline, CDR1 is KGHSH and CDR2 LQKENI. The CDR3 has 16 amino acids. Germline trimming cut 3 bases from V and 4 bases from J; bases unmatched to any gene: 8. CDR3 sequence: CASSPVGRGEYNEQFF. The CDR3 DNA reads TGTGCCAGCTCACCGGTCGGGAGGGGCGAATACAATGAGCAGTTCTTC.

This clonotype was picked up one time. A much larger clone lies one base from this, so it may be a read error. As the CDR3 is not closed by the conserved phenylalanine or tryptophan, this likely results from a read error. The chain carries TRBV6-5 and TRBJ1-1; D gene uncertain. Per germline, CDR1 MNHEY and CDR2 SVGAGI. The CDR3 is 14 residues long. V was clipped by 0 bases and J by 2 bases, with 7 bases between them. CDR3 amino acids: CASSYSPYNTEAFL. The CDR3 DNA is TGTGCCAGCAGTTACTCCCCCTATAACACTGAAGCTTTCTTG.

The chain couples TRBV20-1 to TRBJ2-7, with a possible D match to TRBD2 (5 bases). In germline, CDR1 is DFQATT, CDR2 SNEGSKA (reference sequence). V dropped 5 bases and J dropped 3 bases, with 14 bases sitting between them. The CDR3 loop spans 13 amino acids. CDR3 in DNA: TGCAGTGCTCGAGTGTTGGACTTCTACGAGCAGTACTTC. Protein sequence: CSARVLDFYEQYF.

The chain joins TRBV2 to TRBJ2-2; 15 bases align to TRBD2. CDR1 is SNHLY, CDR2 FYNNEI, per germline. The CDR3 consists of 18 residues. The CDR3 nucleotides read TGTACCTGCACAGCCGGGACTAGCGGGAGGTCGCGCGCCGGGGAGCTGTTTTTT. Amino acid sequence: CTCTAGTSGRSRAGELFF.

The table lists this clonotype with many counts. The chain links TRBV29-1 to TRBJ2-4; 12 positions agree with TRBD2. Per germline, CDR1 SQVTM and CDR2 ANQGSEA. This CDR3 region has 11 residues. Germline trimming cut 6 bases from V and 14 bases from J; bases unmatched to any gene: 5. CDR3 nucleotides: TGCAGCGTACACTCTAGCGGGAGGGAGTACTTC. This gives the protein CSVHSSGREYF.

Many counts were recorded for this clonotype. The rearrangement links TRBV6-5 to TRBJ2-1, with TRBD2 identical over 9 bases. The CDR3 runs 15 residues. Looked up from germline, CDR1 is MNHEY and CDR2 is SVGAGI. J lost 6 bases, V lost 0 bases, and 3 bases had no gene match. The CDR3 region is CASSYSAGGGNEQFF. The CDR3, as DNA: TGTGCCAGCAGTTACTCTGCGGGAGGGGGCAATGAGCAGTTCTTC.

The table lists this clonotype with many counts. The chain joins TRBV6-5 to TRBJ2-7; D may be TRBD1 (5 bases). V lost 0 bases, J lost 2 bases, and 11 bases lay in between. The V gene's germline CDR1 is MNHEY and CDR2 SVGAGI. The CDR3 is 15 residues long. The CDR3 nucleotides are TGTGCCAGCAGTTACTCGCAGGACACTACCTACGAGCAGTACTTC. Translated, it gives CASSYSQDTTYEQYF.